Listed below are T cell receptor beta chains from one sample, sequenced in a study of blood T cells in healthy people across ages. TCRdb ran MiXCR on the 5' RACE reads and lists one entry per CDR3 protein. Of about 1.4 million distinct CDR3 sequences listed, approximately 59% are singletons. The sequenced material came from blood. These receptors were collected from a man between 18 and 35 years old in good health. Each CDR3 is given with its conserved first and last residue. D genes are given only for firm matches. Expanded clones are given a class, and other clones once, few, many or no size at all.

.	TRBV5-6	TRBJ2-4	.	CASSRPGLTRAKNIQYF	TGTGCCAGCAGCCGACCTGGACTAACCCGAGCCAAAAACATTCAGTACTTC
.	TRBV6-4	TRBJ1-1	.	CASSDSSFGHPGPGNTEAFF	TGTGCCAGCAGTGACTCGAGTTTTGGTCATCCGGGACCGGGGAACACTGAAGCTTTCTTT
.	TRBV27	TRBJ1-1	few	CASSPGLGNTEAFF	TGTGCCAGCAGTCCAGGGTTGGGGAACACTGAAGCTTTCTTT
TRBD1	TRBV25-1	TRBJ1-6	.	CASSDDRGLVGSPLHF	TGTGCCAGCAGTGATGACAGGGGTTTAGTTGGTTCACCCCTCCACTTT
.	TRBV27	TRBJ1-4	.	CASSSPGAVEKLFF	TGTGCCAGCAGCTCCCCAGGGGCCGTTGAAAAACTGTTTTTT
TRBD1	TRBV12-3/TRBV12-4	TRBJ2-2	once	CASSFGTAYTGELFF	TGTGCCAGCAGTTTCGGGACAGCTTACACCGGGGAGCTGTTTTTT
.	TRBV24-1	TRBJ2-7	.	CATSDSGAWNEQYF	TGTGCCACCAGTGATAGTGGCGCTTGGAACGAGCAGTACTTC
.	TRBV2	TRBJ2-3	.	CASSERQADTDTQYF	TGTGCCAGCAGTGAGAGACAGGCCGACACAGATACGCAGTATTTT
TRBD1	TRBV5-1	TRBJ2-7	.	CASSLFRGNYEQYF	TGCGCCAGCAGCTTGTTCAGGGGGAACTACGAGCAGTACTTC
.	TRBV3-1	TRBJ1-2	once	CASSQGGLYTF	TGTGCCAGCAGCCAAGGAGGATTGTACACCTTC
TRBD1	TRBV4-1	TRBJ2-5	.	CASSQAQGAPQETQYF	TGCGCCAGCAGCCAAGCCCAGGGGGCACCCCAAGAGACCCAGTACTTC
.	TRBV10-2	TRBJ2-1	once	CASGEVPNYNNEQFF	TGCGCCAGCGGTGAGGTCCCAAATTACAACAATGAGCAGTTCTTC
.	TRBV5-1	TRBJ1-2	few	CASRKEQYYGYTF	TGCGCCAGCAGAAAGGAGCAATACTATGGCTACACCTTC
TRBD1	TRBV4-1	TRBJ1-2	.	CASSQEPGQGFWGYTF	TGCGCCAGCAGCCAAGAGCCGGGACAGGGGTTTTGGGGCTACACCTTC
TRBD2	TRBV30	TRBJ2-7	.	CAWSPGLAYHEQYF	TGTGCCTGGAGCCCGGGACTAGCGTACCACGAGCAGTACTTC
TRBD1	TRBV20-1	TRBJ1-4	.	CSAPGQRNEKLFF	TGCAGTGCCCCGGGACAGAGAAATGAAAAACTGTTTTTT
TRBD1	TRBV5-1	TRBJ1-2	.	CASSMGQMYGYTF	TGCGCCAGCAGCATGGGACAGATGTACGGCTACACCTTC
TRBD1	TRBV18	TRBJ1-1	.	CASSRDRSTEAFF	TGTGCCAGCTCACGGGACAGGTCCACTGAAGCTTTCTTT
.	TRBV18	TRBJ1-2	few	CASSPSGNGYTF	TGTGCCAGCTCACCATCGGGAAATGGCTACACCTTC
.	TRBV21-1	TRBJ2-1	few	CASSKLAGRDNNEQFF	TGTGCCAGCAGCAAGTTGGCGGGACGAGATAACAATGAGCAGTTCTTC
TRBD1	TRBV15	TRBJ1-1	.	CATSRDDRGTEAFF	TGTGCCACCAGCAGAGATGACAGGGGCACTGAAGCTTTCTTT
.	TRBV27	TRBJ1-2	few	CASSSGVAGYGYGYTF	TGTGCCAGCAGTTCGGGGGTCGCGGGGTACGGATATGGCTACACCTTC
.	TRBV24-1	TRBJ2-2	few	CATVRNTGELFF	TGTGCCACCGTCAGGAACACCGGGGAGCTGTTTTTT
.	TRBV5-1	TRBJ2-1	.	CASSFWDRYNEQFF	TGCGCCAGCAGCTTTTGGGACCGCTACAATGAGCAGTTCTTC
TRBD1	TRBV24-1	TRBJ2-2	.	CATSESGRGPNTGELFF	TGTGCCACCAGTGAATCCGGTAGGGGGCCAAACACCGGGGAGCTGTTTTTT
TRBD1	TRBV20-1	TRBJ1-2	.	CSAILTGAKSNYGYTF	TGCAGTGCTATCTTGACAGGGGCCAAATCTAACTATGGCTACACCTTC
TRBD1	TRBV7-8	TRBJ2-4	.	CASSQDRVHIQYF	TGTGCCAGCAGCCAGGACAGGGTACACATTCAGTACTTC
TRBD2	TRBV4-3	TRBJ2-7	once	CASSQEPASGGNYEQYF	TGCGCCAGCAGCCAAGAGCCGGCTAGCGGGGGGAACTACGAGCAGTACTTC
.	TRBV19	TRBJ1-5	.	CASRAPEGHQPQHF	TGTGCCAGTAGGGCTCCGGAAGGGCATCAGCCCCAGCATTTT
TRBD1	TRBV20-1	TRBJ1-1	.	CSARGTGGFLNTEAFF	TGCAGTGCTAGAGGGACAGGGGGCTTTTTGAACACTGAAGCTTTCTTT
.	TRBV6-5	TRBJ2-7	.	CASSPGRVHHYEQYF	TGTGCCAGCAGCCCGGGCAGGGTCCACCACTACGAGCAGTACTTC
.	TRBV11-2	TRBJ1-6	.	CASSLRSRQSYNSPLHF	TGTGCCAGCAGCTTAAGGTCCCGACAGTCCTATAATTCACCCCTCCACTTT
.	TRBV20-1	TRBJ2-1	few	CSATNLAGVGNEQFF	TGCAGTGCTACCAATCTAGCAGGGGTAGGCAATGAGCAGTTCTTC
.	TRBV28	TRBJ2-3	once	CASSLAPGGKDTQYF	TGTGCCAGCAGCCTCGCCCCGGGGGGCAAAGATACGCAGTATTTT
.	TRBV14	TRBJ2-1	.	CASSQVGGAKYNEQFF	TGTGCCAGCAGCCAAGTCGGCGGAGCAAAGTACAATGAGCAGTTCTTC
TRBD1	TRBV10-3	TRBJ2-2	.	CAISESPDRERHGELFF	TGTGCCATCAGTGAGTCTCCAGACAGGGAACGTCACGGGGAGCTGTTTTTT
.	TRBV21-1	TRBJ2-7	.	CASSIRQDYLSYEQYF	TGTGCCAGCAGCATCCGGCAGGACTACCTCTCCTACGAGCAGTACTTC
.	TRBV30	TRBJ2-1	.	CAWSRLGGLYNEQFF	TGTGCCTGGAGTCGTTTAGGGGGACTCTACAATGAGCAGTTCTTC
TRBD2	TRBV15	TRBJ2-7	few	CATRGIAGGPRSYEQYF	TGTGCCACCAGGGGGATAGCGGGAGGGCCGAGGTCCTACGAGCAGTACTTC
.	TRBV10-3	TRBJ1-2	few	CAISEILQGGSYYGYTF	TGTGCCATCAGTGAAATCCTGCAAGGGGGTAGCTACTATGGCTACACCTTC
.	TRBV6-5	TRBJ2-3	.	CASSHGLTVDTQYF	TGTGCCAGCAGCCATGGTCTGACGGTGGATACGCAGTATTTT
TRBD1	TRBV20-1	TRBJ2-7	.	CSARDTDRDGQTRYEQYF	TGCAGTGCTAGAGATACTGACAGGGACGGACAAACGCGCTACGAGCAGTACTTC
.	TRBV7-2	TRBJ2-5	.	CAGSPPPLGETQYF	TGTGCCGGCAGCCCTCCCCCGCTCGGGGAGACCCAGTACTTC
.	TRBV6-4	TRBJ2-5	.	CASSSPVSWRTQYF	TGTGCCAGCAGTTCACCCGTATCTTGGAGGACCCAGTACTTC
.	TRBV28	TRBJ2-1	.	CASSLMERGGGQFF	TGTGCCAGCAGTTTGATGGAGAGGGGGGGTGGGCAGTTCTTC
.	TRBV7-9	TRBJ1-5	.	CASSLSSYQPQHF	TGTGCCAGCAGCTTAAGCAGCTATCAGCCCCAGCATTTT
TRBD2	TRBV20-1	TRBJ2-1	.	CSAKVSPPLADLYNEQFF	TGCAGTGCTAAAGTAAGCCCCCCGCTAGCGGATTTGTACAATGAGCAGTTCTTC
.	TRBV5-6	TRBJ2-1	.	CASSFLSAGNNEQFF	TGTGCCAGCAGCTTCCTCTCGGCGGGGAACAATGAGCAGTTCTTC
.	TRBV20-1	TRBJ2-7	.	CSARTSNSYEQYF	TGCAGTGCCCGTACGTCCAACTCCTACGAGCAGTACTTC
.	TRBV11-2	TRBJ2-1	.	CASSLDPGRLNEQFF	TGTGCCAGCAGCTTAGATCCGGGCCGTTTGAATGAGCAGTTCTTC
.	TRBV20-1	TRBJ2-7	.	CSARESVEAQYF	TGCAGTGCTAGGGAGAGTGTAGAGGCCCAGTACTTC
.	TRBV7-9	TRBJ2-1	.	CASSPPAAKGSDNEQFF	TGTGCCAGCAGCCCCCCCGCTGCGAAGGGGTCCGACAATGAGCAGTTCTTC
.	TRBV7-9	TRBJ1-2	.	CASSLESYLNYGYTF	TGTGCCAGCAGCTTAGAATCTTATCTAAACTATGGCTACACCTTC